This paragraph reports one T cell receptor beta chain. CDR1 is SGDLS and CDR2 is YYNGEE in the germline V gene. The CDR3 consists of 15 residues. The V and J ends lost 0 bases and 2 bases respectively, with 12 bases between them. The data are from a study of T cells after yellow fever vaccination. For the study at large: Fractions low in cell number were prepared with SMART-Seq v4 Ultra Low Input.

5'RACE template switching generated TCR cDNA, adding a universal primer site and UMIs. TCRdb recomputed calls from the 5' RACE reads with MiXCR, one row per CDR3 protein. The sample shows 300,000 to 350,000 distinct CDR3 sequences, around 3.9% of them seen only once. This TCR derives from a man in his late teens or twenties who received the YFV17D yellow fever vaccine. Here the sequenced sample was PBMCs, taken 5 days after the yellow fever booster vaccination. The rearrangement uses TRBV9 and TRBJ2-7; D tentatively fits TRBD1 or TRBD2 (6 bases each). DNA for the CDR3: TGTGCCAGCAGCGTAGGGGACGGGGGCGCCTACGAGCAGTACTTC. It is translated as CASSVGDGGAYEQYF.